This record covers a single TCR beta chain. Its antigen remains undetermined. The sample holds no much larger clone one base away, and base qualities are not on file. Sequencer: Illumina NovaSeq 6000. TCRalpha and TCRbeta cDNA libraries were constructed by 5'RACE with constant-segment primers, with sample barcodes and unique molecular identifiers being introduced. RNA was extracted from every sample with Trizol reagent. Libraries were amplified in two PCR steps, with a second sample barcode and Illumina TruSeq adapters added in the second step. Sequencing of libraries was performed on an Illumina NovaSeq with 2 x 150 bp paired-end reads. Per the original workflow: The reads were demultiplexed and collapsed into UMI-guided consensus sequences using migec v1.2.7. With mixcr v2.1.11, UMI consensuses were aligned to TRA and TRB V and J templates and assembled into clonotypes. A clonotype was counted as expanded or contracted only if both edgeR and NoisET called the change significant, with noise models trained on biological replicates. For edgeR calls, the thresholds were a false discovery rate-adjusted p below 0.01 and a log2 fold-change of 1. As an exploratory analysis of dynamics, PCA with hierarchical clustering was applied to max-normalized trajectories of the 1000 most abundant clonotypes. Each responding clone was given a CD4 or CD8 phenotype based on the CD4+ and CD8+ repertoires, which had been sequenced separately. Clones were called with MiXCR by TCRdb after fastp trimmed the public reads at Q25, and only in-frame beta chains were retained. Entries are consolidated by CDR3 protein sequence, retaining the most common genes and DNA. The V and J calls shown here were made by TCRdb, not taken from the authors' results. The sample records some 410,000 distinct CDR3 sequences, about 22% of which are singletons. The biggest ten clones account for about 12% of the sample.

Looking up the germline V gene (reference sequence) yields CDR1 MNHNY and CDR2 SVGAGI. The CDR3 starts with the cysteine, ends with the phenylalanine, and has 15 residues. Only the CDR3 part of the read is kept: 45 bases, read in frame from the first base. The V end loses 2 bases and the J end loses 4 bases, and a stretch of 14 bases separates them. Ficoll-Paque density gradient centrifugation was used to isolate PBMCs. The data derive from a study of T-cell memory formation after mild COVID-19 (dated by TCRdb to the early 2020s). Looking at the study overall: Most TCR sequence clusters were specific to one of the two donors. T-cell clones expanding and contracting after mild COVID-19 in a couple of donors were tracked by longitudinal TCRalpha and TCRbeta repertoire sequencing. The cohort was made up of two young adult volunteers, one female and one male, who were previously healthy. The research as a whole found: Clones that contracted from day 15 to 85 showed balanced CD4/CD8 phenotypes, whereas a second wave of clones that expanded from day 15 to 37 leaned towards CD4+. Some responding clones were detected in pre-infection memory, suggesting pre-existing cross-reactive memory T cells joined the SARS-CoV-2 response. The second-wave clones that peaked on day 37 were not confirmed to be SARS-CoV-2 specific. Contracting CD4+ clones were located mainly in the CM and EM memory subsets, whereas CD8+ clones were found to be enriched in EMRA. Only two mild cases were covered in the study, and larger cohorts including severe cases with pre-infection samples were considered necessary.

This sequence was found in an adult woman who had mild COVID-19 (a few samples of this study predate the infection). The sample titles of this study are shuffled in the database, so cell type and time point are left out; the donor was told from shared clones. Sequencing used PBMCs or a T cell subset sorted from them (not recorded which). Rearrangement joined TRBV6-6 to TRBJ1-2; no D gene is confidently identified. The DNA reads TGTGCCAGCAGTTACACGGCAGACCGCGGCTATGGCTACACCTTC. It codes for CASSYTADRGYGYTF.